This record looks at one TCR beta chain sequence and its context. Its target is not known. These data belong to a study of T cell repertoires in cytomegalovirus infection. Study context: Peptides in the study included HLA-C-restricted and HLA-B-restricted CMV epitopes. It can be stated that public TCR beta signatures indicated CMV infection as well as a matching HLA type.

Study conclusions and caveats: HLA-C-restricted TCR beta clonotypes specific for CMV led the ex vivo response.

TCRdb processed the reads anew with MiXCR; each CDR3 protein has one entry. The sample lists approximately 730,000 distinct CDR3 sequences; roughly 28% were seen once. The source of this sequence is a human donor in good health (CMV status not recorded). Some clones in this sample may be carry-over from other donors' samples. The source material was cultured CD8+ T cells from PBMCs, sampled from culture after CMV antigen stimulation.

CDR3 loop: CATSDFSGGAQETQYF. The DNA of the CDR3 is TGTGCCACCAGTGATTTTTCAGGGGGGGCTCAAGAGACCCAGTACTTC. The V and J genes are TRBV24-1 and TRBJ2-5; TRBD1 or TRBD2 may be the D gene (7 bases each). CDR3 length equals 16 residues. Per germline, CDR1 KGHDR and CDR2 SFDVKD. Trimming took off 1 base at V and 2 bases at J, with 13 bases between the two ends.